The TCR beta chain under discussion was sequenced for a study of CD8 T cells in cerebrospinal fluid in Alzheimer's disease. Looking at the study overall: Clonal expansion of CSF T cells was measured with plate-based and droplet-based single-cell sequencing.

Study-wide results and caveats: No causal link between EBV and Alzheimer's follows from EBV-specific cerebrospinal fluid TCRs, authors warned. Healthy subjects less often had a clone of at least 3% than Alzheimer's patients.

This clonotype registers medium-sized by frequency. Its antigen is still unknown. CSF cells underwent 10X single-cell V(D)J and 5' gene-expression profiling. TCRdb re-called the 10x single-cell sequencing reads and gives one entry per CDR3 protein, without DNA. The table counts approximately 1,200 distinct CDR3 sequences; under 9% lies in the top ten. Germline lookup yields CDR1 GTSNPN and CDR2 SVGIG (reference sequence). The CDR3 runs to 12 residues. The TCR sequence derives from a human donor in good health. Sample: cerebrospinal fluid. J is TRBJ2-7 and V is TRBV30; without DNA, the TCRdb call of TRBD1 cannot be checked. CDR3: CASGTGYYEQYF.